Included here is one TCR beta chain sequence, with context. One Seattle source followed patients from active infection through their disease course. This sample is part of a study of blood T cell repertoires in COVID-19. Study-level background: Samples taken during acute and convalescent COVID-19 were collected in the United States, Italy and Spain. PBMCs, B-cell-depleted T cells, or T cells provided the cDNA or gDNA that made up the material.

CDR3 length: 14 residues. CDR1 MNHNY and CDR2 SVGAGI come from the germline V gene (reference sequence). V was shortened by 5 bases and J by 6 bases, with 14 bases between the two germline ends. In the original processing: Amplified reference gene primers provided the basis for estimating nucleated cell counts. TCRdb's copy holds only in-frame clones and misses some; the assay was immunoSEQ multiplex PCR. V and J calls and clone size are copied from that table; D and trimming were computed from the DNA. The repertoire includes around 180,000 clones, 81% of them detected once, and 9.5% to 15% sits in the top ten.

The specimen sequenced was peripheral blood. The sequence derives from a woman over 75 with COVID-19, enrolled during active disease. V usage is TRBV6-6 and J usage is TRBJ2-1, with a possible D match to TRBD1 (5 bases). DNA of the CDR3: TGTGCCAGCAGTGTTTCCTTAAGGGGCAATGAGCAGTTCTTC. Protein product: CASSVSLRGNEQFF.